Below, 10 T cell receptor beta chains from the same sample are listed, as sequenced in a study of PD-L1 blockade in urothelial cancer. Sequenced by immunoSEQ multiplex PCR; TCRdb stores in-frame clones only, minus some. This sample has about 80,000 clones, with about 85% found just once. The starting material was PBMCs, obtained around atezolizumab (anti-PD-L1) treatment. All receptors derive from a woman aged 70-85 years with urothelial cancer.

The rearrangement links TRBV9 to TRBJ2-1, with 13 bases fitting TRBD2. V trimming: 2 bases; J trimming: 10 bases; junction bases outside the gene matches: 9. This CDR3 contains 16 residues. Looked up from germline, CDR1 is SGDLS and CDR2 is YYNGEE. The CDR3 nucleotides read TGTGCCAGCAGCGTTGCAGGACTAGCGGGAGTTAGCGAGCAGTTCTTC. This codes for CASSVAGLAGVSEQFF. The full variable domain, with the rest looked up from reference TRBV9 and TRBJ2-1, is DSGVTQTPKHLITATGQRVTLRCSPRSGDLSVYWYQQSLDQGLQFLIQYYNGEERAKGNILERFSAQQFPDLHSELNLSSLELGDSALYFCASSVAGLAGVSEQFFGPGTRLTVL.

In this sample, this clone turned up once. The rearrangement uses TRBV5-4 and TRBJ2-1, with 13 bases aligning to TRBD2. The CDR3 covers 16 residues. J lost 4 bases, V lost 4 bases, and 5 bases had no gene match. Germline CDR1 is SGHNT and CDR2 is YYREEE (reference sequence). The CDR3: CASSGTSGRVYNEQFF. CDR3 sequence (DNA): TGTGCCAGCAGCGGCACTAGCGGGAGGGTATACAATGAGCAGTTCTTC.

The CDR3 DNA sequence: TGTGCCATCAGTGAATGGCGGGAGGCCCACAATGAGCAGTTCTTC. Amino acid sequence: CAISEWREAHNEQFF. The chain links TRBV10-3 to TRBJ2-1; 8 nucleotides match TRBD2. Germline V gives CDR1 ENHRY, CDR2 SYGVKD. This CDR3 contains 15 residues. With 3 bases clipped from V and 5 bases from J, the junction kept 6 bases outside the gene matches.

This clone was seen once. The chain uses TRBV10-3 and TRBJ2-5; D is uncertain. CDR3 length: 13 amino acids. From germline, CDR1 is ENHRY and CDR2 SYGVKD. V shed 4 bases and J shed 2 bases, with 8 bases lying between them. CDR3: CAISVGVQETQYF. The CDR3 nucleotides read TGTGCCATCAGTGTAGGAGTGCAAGAGACCCAGTACTTC.

This chain uses TRBV7-2 with TRBJ1-1, with D perhaps TRBD1 (6 bases). Between the trimmed V and J ends, which lost 7 bases and 2 bases, there was a span of 14 bases. The germline CDR1 and CDR2 sequences are SGHTA and FQGNSA. The CDR3 spans 14 residues. The CDR3 loop is CASTTTGINTEAFF. The CDR3 nucleotides are TGTGCCAGCACCACTACAGGGATTAACACTGAAGCTTTCTTT.

The rearrangement joins TRBV5-5 to TRBJ2-7, with D perhaps matching TRBD1 (6 bases). In germline, CDR1 is SGHKS, CDR2 YYEKEE (reference sequence). V gave up 3 bases and J gave up 3 bases, with 16 bases separating them. The CDR3 sequence is 15 residues long. CDR3 nucleotides: TGTGCCAGCAGCTCCCTCGTCAGGGGCGACTACGAGCAGTACTTC. Translated, it gives CASSSLVRGDYEQYF.

The chain combines TRBV28 with TRBJ2-5; D possibly corresponds to TRBD1 (5 bases). V was shortened by 9 bases and J by 3 bases, with 17 bases between the two germline ends. Germline V CDR1 and CDR2: MDHEN, SYDVKM. The CDR3 has 14 residues. The CDR3 region has the DNA TGTGCCAGTACTACCGGCAGGGTGGAAGAGACCCAGTACTTC. This codes for CASTTGRVEETQYF.

J is TRBJ2-3 and V is TRBV4-1; no reliable D call. The CDR3 totals 13 residues. Trimming stripped 0 bases from V and 8 bases from J, with 9 bases between. Germline loops: CDR1 MGHRA, CDR2 YSYEKL. The CDR3 DNA reads as TGCGCCAGCAGCCAAGATTTAACAAGTACGCAGTATTTT. Protein product: CASSQDLTSTQYF.

In its sample, this clone ranks as medium-sized. The chain couples TRBV7-9 to TRBJ1-1; TRBD1 aligns across 7 bases. Germline V gene sequence: CDR1 SEHNR, CDR2 FQNEAQ (reference sequence). The CDR3 runs 15 residues. V gave up 3 bases and J gave up 1 base; unmatched junction bases: 5. The CDR3 DNA reads as TGTGCCAGCAGCTTGAGACAGGGAAAGAACACTGAAGCTTTCTTT. As protein: CASSLRQGKNTEAFF.

V is TRBV6-5 and J is TRBJ2-5; 8 nucleotides line up with TRBD1. The V and J ends lost 5 bases and 4 bases, in that order; junction bases with no gene match: 6. Looked up from germline, CDR1 is MNHEY and CDR2 is SVGAGI. The CDR3 runs 14 residues. The CDR3 sequence: CASSPGGAGETQYF. The DNA of the CDR3 is TGTGCCAGCAGTCCAGGGGGCGCGGGAGAGACCCAGTACTTC.